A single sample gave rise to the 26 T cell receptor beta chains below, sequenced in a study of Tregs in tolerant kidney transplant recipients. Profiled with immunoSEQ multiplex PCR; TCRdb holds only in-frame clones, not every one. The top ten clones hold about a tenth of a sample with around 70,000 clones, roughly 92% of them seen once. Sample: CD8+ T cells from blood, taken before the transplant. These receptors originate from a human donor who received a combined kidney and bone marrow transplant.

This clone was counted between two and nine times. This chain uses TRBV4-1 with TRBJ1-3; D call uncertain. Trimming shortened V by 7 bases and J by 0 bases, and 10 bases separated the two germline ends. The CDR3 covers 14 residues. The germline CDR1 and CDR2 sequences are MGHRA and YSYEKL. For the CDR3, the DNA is TGCGCCAGCAACGGTCTTAGCTCTGGAAACACCATATATTTT. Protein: CASNGLSSGNTIYF.

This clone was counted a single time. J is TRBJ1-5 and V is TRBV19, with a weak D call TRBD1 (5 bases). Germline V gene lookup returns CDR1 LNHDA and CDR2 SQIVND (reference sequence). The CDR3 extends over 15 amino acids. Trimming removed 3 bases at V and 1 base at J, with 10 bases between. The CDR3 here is CASSMFQGSNQPQHF. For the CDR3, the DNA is TGTGCCAGTAGTATGTTCCAGGGCAGCAATCAGCCCCAGCATTTT.

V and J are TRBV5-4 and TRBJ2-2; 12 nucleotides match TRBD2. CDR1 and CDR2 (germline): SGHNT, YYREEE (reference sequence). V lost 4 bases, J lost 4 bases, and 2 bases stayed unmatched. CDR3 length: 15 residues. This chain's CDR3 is CASSPTSGSTGELFF. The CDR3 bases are TGTGCCAGCAGCCCGACTAGCGGGAGCACCGGGGAGCTGTTTTTT.

The CDR3 spells CASSLLFKGRAATNEKLFF. The CDR3 coding sequence is TGTGCCAGCAGTTTATTATTTAAAGGCAGGGCGGCGACTAATGAAAAACTGTTTTTT. The chain joins TRBV28 to TRBJ1-4, with D maybe TRBD1 (5 bases). The germline gives CDR1 MDHEN, CDR2 SYDVKM. The CDR3 runs to 19 residues. Trimming cost V 1 base and J 2 bases, with 20 bases left between them.

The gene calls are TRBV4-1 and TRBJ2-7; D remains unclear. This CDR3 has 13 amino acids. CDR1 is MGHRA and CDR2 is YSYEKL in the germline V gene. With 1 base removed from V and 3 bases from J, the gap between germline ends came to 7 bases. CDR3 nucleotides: TGCGCCAGCAGCCAAGCTAGGTACTACGAGCAGTACTTC. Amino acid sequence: CASSQARYYEQYF.

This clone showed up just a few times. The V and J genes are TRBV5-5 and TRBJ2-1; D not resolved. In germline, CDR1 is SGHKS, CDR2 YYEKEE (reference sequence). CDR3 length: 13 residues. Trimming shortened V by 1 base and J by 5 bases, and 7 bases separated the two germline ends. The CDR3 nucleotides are TGTGCCAGCAGCTTGAGCTACCACAATGAGCAGTTCTTC. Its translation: CASSLSYHNEQFF.

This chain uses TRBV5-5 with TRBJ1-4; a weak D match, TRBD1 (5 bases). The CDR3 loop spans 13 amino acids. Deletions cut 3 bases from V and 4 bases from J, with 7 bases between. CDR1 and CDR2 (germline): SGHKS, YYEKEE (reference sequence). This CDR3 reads CASSSGGNEKLFF. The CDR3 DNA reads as TGTGCCAGCAGCTCCGGGGGTAATGAAAAACTGTTTTTT. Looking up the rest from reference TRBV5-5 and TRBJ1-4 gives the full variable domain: DAGVTQSPTHLIKTRGQQVTLRCSPISGHKSVSWYQQVLGQGPQFIFQYYEKEERGRGNFPDRFSARQFPNYSSELNVNALLLGDSALYLCASSSGGNEKLFFGSGTQLSVL.

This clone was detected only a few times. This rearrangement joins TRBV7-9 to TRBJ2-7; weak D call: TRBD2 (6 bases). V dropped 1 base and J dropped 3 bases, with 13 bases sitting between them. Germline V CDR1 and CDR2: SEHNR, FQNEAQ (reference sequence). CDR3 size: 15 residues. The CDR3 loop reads CASSLESGGYYEQYF. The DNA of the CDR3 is TGTGCCAGCAGCTTAGAATCCGGGGGTTACTACGAGCAGTACTTC. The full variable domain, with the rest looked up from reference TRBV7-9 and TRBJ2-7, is DTGVSQNPRHKITKRGQNVTFRCDPISEHNRLYWYRQTLGQGPEFLTYFQNEAQLEKSRLLSDRFSAERPKGSFSTLEIQRTEQGDSAMYLCASSLESGGYYEQYFGPGTRLTVT.

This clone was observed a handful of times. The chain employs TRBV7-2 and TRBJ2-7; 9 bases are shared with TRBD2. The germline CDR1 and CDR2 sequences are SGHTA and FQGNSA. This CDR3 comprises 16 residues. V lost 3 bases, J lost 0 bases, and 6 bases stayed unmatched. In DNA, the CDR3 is TGTGCCAGCAGCTTCGGGCTAGCGGGGAGCTCCTACGAGCAGTACTTC. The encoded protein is CASSFGLAGSSYEQYF.

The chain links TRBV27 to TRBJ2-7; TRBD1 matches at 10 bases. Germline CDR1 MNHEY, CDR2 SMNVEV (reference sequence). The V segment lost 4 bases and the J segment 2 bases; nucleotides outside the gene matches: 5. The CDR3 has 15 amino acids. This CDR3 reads CASSSDRGITYEQYF. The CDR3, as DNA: TGTGCCAGCAGTTCGGACAGGGGGATCACCTACGAGCAGTACTTC.

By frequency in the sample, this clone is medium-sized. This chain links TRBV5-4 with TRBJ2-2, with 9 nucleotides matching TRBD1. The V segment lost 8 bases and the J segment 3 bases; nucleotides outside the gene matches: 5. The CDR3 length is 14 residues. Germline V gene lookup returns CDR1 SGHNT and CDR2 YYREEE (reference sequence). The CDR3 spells CASTDRGDTGELFF. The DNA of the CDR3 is TGTGCCAGTACGGACAGGGGCGACACCGGGGAGCTGTTTTTT.

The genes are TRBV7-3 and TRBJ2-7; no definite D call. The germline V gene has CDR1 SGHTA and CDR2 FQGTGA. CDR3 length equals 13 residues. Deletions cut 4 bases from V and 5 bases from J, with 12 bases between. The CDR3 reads CASSSGTVHEQYF. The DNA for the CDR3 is TGTGCCAGCAGCTCAGGCACCGTCCACGAGCAGTACTTC.

This chain's CDR3 is CATSRVQGMNTEAFF. The CDR3 nucleotides are TGTGCCACCAGCAGAGTTCAGGGTATGAACACTGAAGCTTTCTTT. J is TRBJ1-1 and V is TRBV15; D may be TRBD1 (5 bases). This CDR3 is 15 amino acids long. Trimming left V 1 base short and J 0 bases short, with 9 bases between. Looked up from germline, CDR1 is LNHNV and CDR2 is YYDKDF (reference sequence). Combining the CDR3 with reference TRBV15 and TRBJ1-1 gives the whole variable domain DAMVIQNPRYQVTQFGKPVTLSCSQTLNHNVMYWYQQKSSQAPKLLFHYYDKDFNNEADTPDNFQSRRPNTSFCFLDIRSPGLGDTAMYLCATSRVQGMNTEAFFGQGTRLTVV.

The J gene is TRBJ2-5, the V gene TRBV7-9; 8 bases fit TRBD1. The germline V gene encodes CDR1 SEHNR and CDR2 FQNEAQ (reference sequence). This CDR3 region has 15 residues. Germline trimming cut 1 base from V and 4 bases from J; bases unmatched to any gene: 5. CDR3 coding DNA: TGTGCCAGCAGCTTAGTGATTCAGGGGGCAGAGACCCAGTACTTC. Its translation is CASSLVIQGAETQYF.

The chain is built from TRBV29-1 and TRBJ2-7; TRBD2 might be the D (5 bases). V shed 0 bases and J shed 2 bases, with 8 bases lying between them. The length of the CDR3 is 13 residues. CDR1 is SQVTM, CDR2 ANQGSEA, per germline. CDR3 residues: CSVEDEGTYEQYF. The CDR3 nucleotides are TGCAGCGTTGAAGACGAGGGTACCTACGAGCAGTACTTC.

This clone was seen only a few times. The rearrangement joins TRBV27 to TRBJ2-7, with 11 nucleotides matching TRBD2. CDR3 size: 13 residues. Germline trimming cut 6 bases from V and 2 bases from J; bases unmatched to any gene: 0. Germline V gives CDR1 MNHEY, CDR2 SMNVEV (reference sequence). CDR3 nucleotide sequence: TGTGCCAGCAGACTAGCGGGGGCCTACGAGCAGTACTTC. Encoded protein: CASRLAGAYEQYF.

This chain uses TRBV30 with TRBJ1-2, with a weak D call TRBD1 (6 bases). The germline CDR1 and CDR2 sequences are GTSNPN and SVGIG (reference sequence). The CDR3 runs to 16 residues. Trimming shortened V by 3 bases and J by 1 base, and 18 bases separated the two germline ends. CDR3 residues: CAWRGHQGRLNYGYTF. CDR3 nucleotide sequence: TGTGCCTGGAGGGGACACCAGGGTCGACTTAACTATGGCTACACCTTC.

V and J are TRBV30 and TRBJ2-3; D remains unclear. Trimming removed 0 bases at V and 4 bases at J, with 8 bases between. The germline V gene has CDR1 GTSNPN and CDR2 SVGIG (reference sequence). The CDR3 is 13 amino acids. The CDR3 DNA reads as TGTGCCTGGAGTGTATCGGTAGCAGATACGCAGTATTTT. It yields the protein CAWSVSVADTQYF.

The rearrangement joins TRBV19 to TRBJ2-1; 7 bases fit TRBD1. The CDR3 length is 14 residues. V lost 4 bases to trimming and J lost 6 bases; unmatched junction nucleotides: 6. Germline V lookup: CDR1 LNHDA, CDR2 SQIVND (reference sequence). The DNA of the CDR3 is TGTGCCAGTAGTACCGAGGGGGCGGTCAATGAGCAGTTCTTC. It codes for CASSTEGAVNEQFF.

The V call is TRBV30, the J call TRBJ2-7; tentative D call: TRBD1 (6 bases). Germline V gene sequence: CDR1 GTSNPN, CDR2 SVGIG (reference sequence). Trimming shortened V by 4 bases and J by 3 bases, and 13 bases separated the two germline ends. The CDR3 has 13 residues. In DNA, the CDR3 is TGTGCCTGGACCCCGGACAGTGTCTACGAGCAGTACTTC. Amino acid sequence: CAWTPDSVYEQYF.

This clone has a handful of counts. For the CDR3, the DNA is TGTGCCAGCAGCTCCGGGACTATGAGCACAGATACGCAGTATTTT. This codes for CASSSGTMSTDTQYF. This chain joins TRBV9 and TRBJ2-3, with 7 bases lining up with TRBD2. From germline, CDR1 is SGDLS and CDR2 YYNGEE. The V gene end was trimmed by 4 bases and the J gene end by 0 bases; junction bases not matched to a gene: 5. The CDR3 has 15 amino acids.

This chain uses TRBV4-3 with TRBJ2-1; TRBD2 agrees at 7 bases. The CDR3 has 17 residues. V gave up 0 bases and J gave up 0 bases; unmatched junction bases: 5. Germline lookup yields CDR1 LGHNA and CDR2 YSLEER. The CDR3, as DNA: TGCGCCAGCAGCCAAGACCCTAGCGGTAGCTCCTACAATGAGCAGTTCTTC. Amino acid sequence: CASSQDPSGSSYNEQFF.

CDR3: CAWSVVAYEQFF. CDR3 nucleotide sequence: TGTGCCTGGAGTGTAGTAGCATATGAGCAGTTCTTC. This rearrangement joins TRBV30 to TRBJ2-1; unclear D gene. The CDR3 has 12 amino acids. Germline loops: CDR1 GTSNPN, CDR2 SVGIG (reference sequence). The ends were cut back, 0 bases at V and 8 bases at J, with 8 bases in the middle.

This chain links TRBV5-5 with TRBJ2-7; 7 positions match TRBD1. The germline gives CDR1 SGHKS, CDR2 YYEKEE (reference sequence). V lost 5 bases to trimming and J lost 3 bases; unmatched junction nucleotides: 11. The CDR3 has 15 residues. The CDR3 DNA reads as TGTGCCAGCAGGCAACGACAGGGTTCGGTCTACGAGCAGTACTTC. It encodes CASRQRQGSVYEQYF.

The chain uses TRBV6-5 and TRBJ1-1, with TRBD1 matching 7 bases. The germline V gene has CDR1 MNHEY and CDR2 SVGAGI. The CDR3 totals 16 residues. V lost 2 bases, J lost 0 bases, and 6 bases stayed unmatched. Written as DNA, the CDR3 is TGTGCCAGCAGTTACACCCGACAGGGAGTGAACACTGAAGCTTTCTTT. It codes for CASSYTRQGVNTEAFF.

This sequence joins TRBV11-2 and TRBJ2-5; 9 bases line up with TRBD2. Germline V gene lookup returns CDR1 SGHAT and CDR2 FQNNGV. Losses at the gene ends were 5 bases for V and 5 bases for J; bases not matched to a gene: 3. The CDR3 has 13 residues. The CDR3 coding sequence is TGTGCCAGCAGCCGGGGGACTAGCGAGACCCAGTACTTC. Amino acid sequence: CASSRGTSETQYF.